The 29 T cell receptor beta chains below come from one sample, sequenced in a study of T-cell reconstitution after alpha-beta-depleted transplantation in children. Unique molecular identifiers were used in preparing the TCRbeta library. TCRdb analysed the PCR reads with MiXCR anew, one entry per CDR3 protein. The table lists approximately 350,000 distinct CDR3 sequences, 10% of them singletons. Specimen: PBMCs from the stem cell graft donor, collected from the stem cell graft. The receptors derive from a human donor who donated a stem cell graft to a child with acute lymphoblastic leukemia.

In its sample, this clonotype was seen a few times. V gene TRBV7-9 combines with J gene TRBJ2-7; D is uncertain. CDR1 is SEHNR and CDR2 is FQNEAQ in the germline V gene (reference sequence). This CDR3 contains 14 residues. V was clipped by 7 bases and J by 6 bases, with 19 bases between them. DNA for the CDR3: TGTGCCAGCACCCTAACGCGCCCAGAGGCCGAGCAGTACTTC. Encoded protein: CASTLTRPEAEQYF.

The chain is built from TRBV7-2 and TRBJ1-4; weak D call: TRBD1 (6 bases). Germline assignment: CDR1 SGHTA and CDR2 FQGNSA. V was trimmed by 6 bases and J by 3 bases, leaving 11 bases between them. CDR3 length: 14 residues. The CDR3 spells CASSPGQPNEKLFF. The CDR3 DNA is TGTGCCAGCAGTCCCGGACAGCCTAATGAAAAACTGTTTTTT.

This clonotype showed up just a few times. This chain links TRBV15 with TRBJ2-7; TRBD1 matches at 9 bases. This CDR3 has 14 residues. After removal of 3 bases from V and 4 bases from J, the junction contained 4 bases not matched to a gene. Germline CDR1 reads LNHNV; CDR2 reads YYDKDF (reference sequence). The CDR3 DNA sequence: TGTGCCACCAGCAGGGACAGGGGAACTTACGAGCAGTACTTC. Amino acid sequence: CATSRDRGTYEQYF.

The chain couples TRBV5-1 to TRBJ1-4; D possibly corresponds to TRBD1 (5 bases). The CDR3 contains 17 residues. Germline CDR1 and CDR2: SGHRS and YFSETQ. V was cut by 0 bases and J by 5 bases, with 17 bases left in between. The CDR3: CASSLGALGDGNEKLFF. For the CDR3, the DNA is TGCGCCAGCAGCTTGGGAGCCCTGGGGGACGGGAATGAAAAACTGTTTTTT.

This clonotype has ten or more counts. This rearrangement joins TRBV7-2 to TRBJ2-7, with 7 bases identical to TRBD1. CDR1 is SGHTA, CDR2 FQGNSA, per germline. Germline trimming cut 5 bases from V and 4 bases from J; bases unmatched to any gene: 11. This CDR3 is built from 15 residues. The CDR3 here is CASSLTGTDSYEQYF. As DNA, the CDR3 is TGTGCCAGCAGCCTAACCGGGACAGACTCATACGAGCAGTACTTC.

This clonotype was counted only a few times. DNA of the CDR3: TGTGCCAGCAGTTACAGAAAACTAGCGGGAGCGGGTGAGCAGTACTTC. Protein: CASSYRKLAGAGEQYF. The V and J genes are TRBV6-5 and TRBJ2-7; 11 bases map to TRBD2. This CDR3 contains 16 residues. V gave up 2 bases and J gave up 7 bases; unmatched junction bases: 10. Germline V gives CDR1 MNHEY, CDR2 SVGAGI.

This clonotype was seen only a few times. The chain employs TRBV3-1 and TRBJ2-7; TRBD2 aligns across 15 bases. The germline gives CDR1 LGHDT, CDR2 YNNKEL (reference sequence). Germline trimming cut 0 bases from V and 0 bases from J; bases unmatched to any gene: 9. This CDR3 is 20 amino acids long. The DNA of the CDR3 is TGTGCCAGCAGCCAAGAGCGGACGGGACTAGCGGGAGGACCCTCCTACGAGCAGTACTTC. Its protein is CASSQERTGLAGGPSYEQYF.

This chain uses TRBV7-9 with TRBJ1-1; TRBD1 matches at 7 bases. The J segment lost 8 bases and the V segment lost 5 bases, leaving 5 bases of the junction unmatched. Looked up from germline, CDR1 is SEHNR and CDR2 is FQNEAQ (reference sequence). The length of the CDR3 is 12 residues. The CDR3 sequence is CASSPGTEEAFF. The CDR3 DNA is TGTGCCAGCAGCCCTGGGACAGAAGAAGCTTTCTTT.

In this sample, this clonotype turned up a few times. This chain connects TRBV5-1 to TRBJ2-6, with TRBD2 matching 10 bases. V gave up 0 bases and J gave up 1 base; unmatched junction bases: 4. The CDR3 is made up of 18 amino acids. Looked up from germline, CDR1 is SGHRS and CDR2 is YFSETQ. Written as DNA, the CDR3 is TGCGCCAGCAGCTTGGTGGCTAGCGGGAGTTCTGGGGCCAACGTCCTGACTTTC. Protein sequence: CASSLVASGSSGANVLTF.

This clonotype was seen ten or more times. The genes are TRBV29-1 and TRBJ1-1; D not certain. CDR1 and CDR2 from the germline V gene are SQVTM and ANQGSEA. The CDR3 length is 15 residues. V lost 1 base, J lost 2 bases, and 14 bases lay in between. Here the CDR3 reads CSVEASAASNTEAFF. The CDR3 DNA reads TGCAGCGTTGAAGCTTCAGCAGCATCTAACACTGAAGCTTTCTTT.

This clonotype was counted many times. The chain combines TRBV15 with TRBJ2-2, with a tentative D call TRBD1 (5 bases). The CDR3 loop spans 20 amino acids. Trimming stripped 0 bases from V and 7 bases from J, with 27 bases between. CDR1 is LNHNV and CDR2 is YYDKDF in the germline V gene (reference sequence). The DNA for the CDR3 is TGTGCCACCAGCAGAGATTCGACTGGGGCGGATCCTTGGTGGGTCGGGGAGCTGTTTTTT. Encoded protein: CATSRDSTGADPWWVGELFF.

The chain links TRBV5-1 to TRBJ1-1; TRBD1 matches 8 bases. Germline V gene lookup returns CDR1 SGHRS and CDR2 YFSETQ. The CDR3 sequence is 12 residues long. V lost 3 bases and J lost 11; bases outside the gene matches: 6. The CDR3 sequence is CASSSKDREAFF. The DNA for the CDR3 is TGCGCCAGCAGCTCGAAGGACAGGGAGGCTTTCTTT.

For this clonotype: This could be a read error, since a much larger clone is one nucleotide away. Given the absence of the conserved phenylalanine or tryptophan at the CDR3 end, a read error is likely. The V and J genes are TRBV4-1 and TRBJ2-1; no reliable D call. Germline CDR1 reads MGHRA; CDR2 reads YSYEKL. The CDR3 consists of 16 residues. Between the trimmed V and J ends, which lost 4 bases and 0 bases, there was a span of 13 bases. The CDR3 DNA is TGCGCCAGCAGCCCGCGAAGTGGCGCCTCCTACAATGAGCAGTTCCTC. Its translation: CASSPRSGASYNEQFL.

This clonotype was seen at least ten times. This chain links TRBV12-3 or TRBV12-4 with TRBJ2-3; D is perhaps TRBD1 (6 bases). The CDR3 has 13 amino acids. The V end lost 8 bases, the J end lost 5 bases, and 14 bases lay between the germline ends. CDR3 in DNA: TGTGCCAGCGACTCTGCGACAGGAGATACGCAGTATTTT. It specifies CASDSATGDTQYF.

The chain carries TRBV30 and TRBJ2-7; TRBD2 might be the D (5 bases). The CDR3 sequence is 15 residues long. Germline CDR1 GTSNPN, CDR2 SVGIG (reference sequence). Trimming stripped 0 bases from V and 0 bases from J, with 12 bases between. The CDR3 DNA reads as TGTGCCTGGAGTGTACCAGGAACTAGCTCCTACGAGCAGTACTTC. Protein sequence: CAWSVPGTSSYEQYF.

This clonotype was recorded many times. The V call is TRBV14, the J call TRBJ1-1; D unresolved. The CDR3 spans 16 residues. From germline, CDR1 is SGHDN and CDR2 FVKESK. Trimming cost V 0 bases and J 6 bases, with 17 bases left between them. The CDR3 reads CASSQESGRIIPEAFF. DNA of the CDR3: TGTGCCAGCAGCCAAGAGTCGGGCAGAATTATTCCTGAAGCTTTCTTT.

The table lists this clonotype with many counts. This CDR3 is CASSVVGDTYNEQFF. The CDR3 nucleotides are TGTGCCAGCAGCGTAGTTGGGGATACCTACAATGAGCAGTTCTTC. This rearrangement joins TRBV9 to TRBJ2-1; no firm D call. Trimming took off 0 bases at V and 2 bases at J, with 9 bases between the two ends. There are 15 residues in the CDR3. Germline values: CDR1 SGDLS, CDR2 YYNGEE.

The rearrangement links TRBV20-1 to TRBJ2-2, with D unclear. The CDR3 is 14 amino acids. V lost 6 bases and J 2 bases, leaving 13 bases between the germline ends. Germline V gene sequence: CDR1 DFQATT, CDR2 SNEGSKA (reference sequence). The CDR3 bases are TGCAGTGCAAAAGGTCGGCGCAACACCGGGGAGCTGTTTTTT. Amino acid sequence: CSAKGRRNTGELFF.

This clonotype occurred a few times. The chain combines TRBV5-1 with TRBJ2-3; 7 bases are a match to TRBD1. Per the germline V gene, CDR1 is SGHRS and CDR2 is YFSETQ. Germline trimming cut 5 bases from V and 5 bases from J; bases unmatched to any gene: 14. This CDR3 is 16 amino acids long. The chain's CDR3 is CASRQNRGVQGDTQYF. For the CDR3, the DNA is TGCGCCAGCAGACAAAACAGGGGCGTACAAGGAGATACGCAGTATTTT.

This chain links TRBV2 with TRBJ2-7; no definite D call. The CDR3 is 11 amino acids. Between the trimmed V and J ends, which lost 7 bases and 5 bases, there was a span of 9 bases. The germline CDR1 and CDR2 sequences are SNHLY and FYNNEI. CDR3 nucleotide sequence: TGTGCCAGCACGACGTTCGACGAGCAGTACTTC. Protein sequence: CASTTFDEQYF.

This clonotype appeared a few times. The rearrangement links TRBV12-3 or TRBV12-4 to TRBJ2-5; 7 bases line up with TRBD2. The V gene end was trimmed by 2 bases and the J gene end by 5 bases; junction bases not matched to a gene: 14. There are 17 residues in the CDR3. This chain's CDR3 is CASSLIPPGLGWETQYF. CDR3 DNA: TGTGCCAGCAGTTTAATCCCCCCAGGACTAGGTTGGGAGACCCAGTACTTC.

This clonotype showed up just a few times. The chain uses TRBV7-9 and TRBJ1-3, with D perhaps matching TRBD1 (6 bases). Trimming took off 3 bases at V and 1 base at J, with 16 bases between the two ends. Germline V CDR1 and CDR2: SEHNR, FQNEAQ (reference sequence). This CDR3 has 17 amino acids. CDR3 residues: CASSFGTLGGSGNTIYF. The CDR3 DNA reads TGTGCCAGCAGCTTTGGGACACTCGGAGGGTCTGGAAACACCATATATTTT.

This clonotype was recorded many times. The chain joins TRBV29-1 to TRBJ2-7; either TRBD1 or TRBD2 may supply D (6 bases each). CDR3 length equals 15 residues. The germline V gene encodes CDR1 SQVTM and CDR2 ANQGSEA. V lost 0 bases to trimming and J lost 4 bases, with 16 bases between them. The CDR3 loop reads CSVEEGAGREYEQYF. CDR3 in DNA: TGCAGCGTTGAAGAGGGGGCGGGACGGGAGTACGAGCAGTACTTC.

The chain recombines TRBV29-1 with TRBJ2-5, with TRBD1 identical over 7 bases. Germline V gives CDR1 SQVTM, CDR2 ANQGSEA. V shed 2 bases and J 5 bases; nucleotides not matched to a gene: 11. The CDR3 is 15 residues long. This chain's CDR3 is CSVETYATGRETQYF. As DNA, the CDR3 is TGCAGCGTTGAAACGTATGCGACAGGGCGGGAGACCCAGTACTTC.

This clonotype has a handful of counts. The J gene is TRBJ2-7, the V gene TRBV15; 7 nucleotides match TRBD1. In germline, CDR1 is LNHNV, CDR2 YYDKDF (reference sequence). The V gene end was trimmed by 9 bases and the J gene end by 2 bases; junction bases not matched to a gene: 7. This CDR3 has 13 residues. The CDR3 nucleotides are TGTGCCACTACAGGGGAAGGAACCTACGAGCAGTACTTC. This translates into CATTGEGTYEQYF.

Remarks on this clonotype: A read error may explain this, as a much larger clone is one base away. The chain recombines TRBV6-6 with TRBJ2-3, with 7 bases aligning to TRBD1. This CDR3 is 13 amino acids long. Germline V lookup: CDR1 MNHNY, CDR2 SVGAGI (reference sequence). CDR3 in DNA: TGTGCCAGCAGTTACACAGGGACAGATAGGCAGTATTTT. Residues: CASSYTGTDRQYF.

This clonotype was observed a handful of times. The chain recombines TRBV11-2 with TRBJ1-6; D not resolved. Trimming left V 4 bases short and J 1 base short, with 11 bases between. The CDR3 length is 16 residues. CDR1 and CDR2 (germline): SGHAT, FQNNGV. CDR3 nucleotide sequence: TGTGCCAGCAGCTCTCGAGCGGGGTCCTATAATTCACCCCTCCACTTT. It translates to CASSSRAGSYNSPLHF.

V gene TRBV4-2 combines with J gene TRBJ2-7, with no clear D. V gave up 3 bases and J gave up 0 bases, with 9 bases separating them. Germline CDR1 LGHNA, CDR2 YNFKEQ. The CDR3 runs 14 residues. The CDR3 protein is CASSQSTNSYEQYF. CDR3 DNA: TGTGCCAGCAGCCAGTCGACAAACTCCTACGAGCAGTACTTC.

V is TRBV5-1 and J is TRBJ2-3; possibly TRBD2 for D (6 bases). Germline CDR1 reads SGHRS; CDR2 reads YFSETQ. The CDR3 length is 13 residues. V gave up 6 bases and J gave up 4 bases, with 12 bases separating them. CDR3 coding DNA: TGCGCCAGCAAGGAGGGAGTGTCAGATACGCAGTATTTT. Protein: CASKEGVSDTQYF.